Included here is one T cell receptor (beta chain) sequence, with context. Using immunoSEQ multiplex PCR, the repertoire was profiled, and TCRdb retains in-frame clones only, with some absent. The sample carries under 700,000 clones, about 84% recorded once. The data were obtained in a study of shared T cell receptors in the human thymus. V was clipped by 0 bases and J by 0 bases, with 6 bases between them. This CDR3 comprises 14 residues. The germline V gene encodes CDR1 SGHDN and CDR2 FVKESK. These sequences were also reported in another study, on human thymus T cells. That source adds: Donation came from healthy Finnish infants having corrective surgery for congenital heart defects. The study used thymus tissue resected during corrective heart surgery. Highly overlapping thymic repertoires in unrelated individuals were reported by related research.

The clonotype originates from a boy in the first two years of life with a congenital heart defect. The chain employs TRBV14 and TRBJ2-7, with D unclear. Sequencing was carried out using thymocytes. The CDR3 loop reads CASSQDLYSYEQYF. DNA for the CDR3: TGTGCCAGCAGCCAAGACCTCTACTCCTACGAGCAGTACTTC. Using reference TRBV14 and TRBJ2-7 for the parts outside the CDR3, the full variable domain is EAGVTQFPSHSVIEKGQTVTLRCDPISGHDNLYWYRRVMGKEIKFLLHFVKESKQDESGMPNNRFLAERTGGTYSTLKVQPAELEDSGVYFCASSQDLYSYEQYFGPGTRLTVT.